The clone carrying this TCR beta chain was observed once. Original processing notes: From reference gene primer amplification, estimates of nucleated cell counts were derived. Profiled with immunoSEQ multiplex PCR; TCRdb holds only in-frame clones, not every one. Clone size and V and J calls were adopted from that table, with D and trimming inferred from the DNA. The sample contains 350,000 or so clones, roughly 90% of which appear only once. The data are from a study of blood T cell repertoires in COVID-19. The CDR3 length is 17 residues. V shed 5 bases, J shed 0 bases, and the junction held 10 bases outside the gene matches. CDR1 and CDR2 (germline): SGHRS, YFSETQ. Enrollees, roughly 18 to 90 years old, lived in 24 US areas. Membership in each cohort depended on participant-reported clinical history.

This receptor was taken from a woman aged 30 to 39 who had been exposed to COVID-19. The sample taken for sequencing was PBMCs or T cells enriched from blood (not recorded which). The rearrangement links TRBV5-1 to TRBJ1-1; 10 bases agree with TRBD1. The CDR3 reads CASRWGQGFRMNTEAFF. The CDR3 DNA sequence: TGCGCCAGCAGATGGGGACAGGGGTTTCGAATGAACACTGAAGCTTTCTTT.